This TCR beta chain appears in the sequencing data of a study of human T cells and chemical hapten exposure (dated by TCRdb to 2020 to 2022). About the study as a whole: Libraries were pooled for sequencing, and variation in per-sample TCR yields was attributed mainly to small differences in library volumes within the pool. In alopecia patients, the study followed how the peripheral blood TCR repertoire changed in vivo over primary and secondary sensitization to diphenylcyclopropenone (DPC), a hapten. Both TCR alpha and TCR beta chains were sequenced from each blood RNA sample.

The method behind the library was RACE. Sequenced using a NextSeq 500. Library preparation attached unique molecular identifiers to individual cDNA molecules for quantitative, reproducible TCR counting. Under the source paper's analysis protocol: The median number of TCRs per sample was roughly 94,000, ranging from roughly 23,224 to 700,000. The Decombinator software suite was used to annotate the V, J and CDR3 of the TCR reads. To make PS versus PT1 abundance plots, every sample was subsampled to the same number of TCRs (28,000). TCRs were defined as expanded if absent before sensitization and observed at least eight times at the 2-week time point. TCRdb trimmed public reads at Q25 via fastp, called clones via MiXCR and kept in-frame beta chains. Under each unique CDR3 protein, matching rows form one entry showing the most common genes and DNA. TCRdb, not the original authors, processed these V and J calls. Present in this sample are 80,000 to 100,000 distinct CDR3 sequences, about 8.6% of which were seen just once. The ten largest clones take up 2.9% of the sample.

Beyond this particular receptor, the publication reports: Repeated subsampling changed both the strength of the expansion versus patch-test correlation and the threshold at which the correlation became significant. DPC sensitization did not change how many TCRs were above 1 in 1000 frequency, and no evidence was found of alterations in global repertoire structure.

Looking up the germline V gene yields CDR1 MDHEN and CDR2 SYDVKM. Counted from cysteine to phenylalanine, this CDR3 has 15 amino acids. The retained sequence is limited to the CDR3, 45 bases, with the frame set at the first base. Sample time point, as interpreted from the label and publication: healthy volunteer bleed at 2 weeks. Total RNA was extracted from unfractionated whole blood that had been collected in Tempus Blood RNA tubes. Roughly 5 healthy volunteers served as TCR sequencing controls and were bled at day 0, 2 weeks and 6 weeks. On this clonotype itself: Its cognate antigen has yet to be identified. A read error may account for a junction end that differs from germline.

Sequencing was performed on whole blood. The chain employs TRBV28 and TRBJ2-3; the D assignment is uncertain and may be TRBD1 or TRBD2, with 5 bases supporting each. The TCR sequence derives from a female donor in good health. Some clones in this sample may be carry-over from other donors' samples. The CDR3 region has the sequence CASSSPGTTGDTRYF. The bases read TGTGCCAGCAGTTCCCCAGGGACCACAGGAGATACGCGGTATTTT.